This section outlines one T cell receptor (beta chain) sequence together with its context. No antigen is known for it. Sequencing was performed with immunoSEQ multiplex PCR; in TCRdb, only in-frame clones are kept and a portion is missing. Seen here are 70,000 to 75,000 clones, around 82% observed once, and the top ten hold around 45%. The sample originates from a study of T cell responses to AZD1222 COVID-19 vaccine. This CDR3 has 14 residues. Germline V gene sequence: CDR1 MNHEY, CDR2 SVGAGI. V was shortened by 0 bases and J by 2 bases, with 7 bases between the two germline ends. Study-wide results and limits: Without day 14 samples, only post-peak T cell repertoires were studied. Unmutated variant regions are reportedly the target of nearly half of TCRs that are spike-specific. Baseline antibody screening turned up just five to seven seropositive AZD1222 recipients.

The receptor's source is an adult who received the AZD1222 COVID-19 vaccine. This specimen consisted of peripheral blood, obtained 28 days after the second AZD1222 dose. The chain uses TRBV6-5 and TRBJ1-2; D is unresolved. The CDR3 nucleotides read TGTGCCAGCAGTTACTCGTATAGAAACTATGGCTACACCTTC. This codes for CASSYSYRNYGYTF.